Presented here are 12 T cell receptor beta chains from one specimen sequenced in a study of CD8 T cells in ankylosing spondylitis. In TCRdb, the 5' RACE reads were re-called with MiXCR into one record per CDR3 protein. The sample comprises approximately 140,000 distinct CDR3 sequences, 9.3% of which are singletons, and 2.5% to 3.5% rests with the top ten. Sequenced material: blood, either unsorted or a sorted T cell fraction (not recorded which). The receptors were gathered from a male donor with ankylosing spondylitis or in good health (not recorded which).

In its sample, this clonotype was seen a few times. The rearrangement uses TRBV20-1 and TRBJ2-2, with 7 bases aligning to TRBD2. The CDR3 sequence is 13 residues long. The J segment lost 7 bases and the V segment lost 6 bases, leaving 8 bases of the junction unmatched. The germline V gene has CDR1 DFQATT and CDR2 SNEGSKA (reference sequence). The CDR3 sequence: CSATQGRGGELFF. The CDR3, as DNA: TGCAGTGCGACGCAAGGGAGGGGCGGGGAGCTGTTTTTT.

The J gene is TRBJ2-3, the V gene TRBV6-4; 7 bases line up with TRBD2. From germline, CDR1 is MRHNA and CDR2 SNTAGT. This CDR3 is 18 amino acids long. Trimming at V came to 10 bases and at J to 3 bases, leaving 22 bases not matched to a gene. CDR3 nucleotide sequence: TGTGCCATCTGTCCCCAGCCCAGCGGGAATATCGCAACAGATACGCAGTATTTT. Protein product: CAICPQPSGNIATDTQYF.

There are a few counts of this clonotype. The chain recombines TRBV28 with TRBJ1-1, with TRBD1 as a possible D gene (5 bases). The CDR3 totals 13 residues. V gave up 5 bases and J gave up 8 bases, with 15 bases separating them. CDR1 MDHEN and CDR2 SYDVKM come from the germline V gene. The CDR3 nucleotides read TGTGCCAGCAGTCTCAGGGCTCCCCCCGAAGCTTTCTTT. Its translation: CASSLRAPPEAFF.

In the case of this clonotype: Germline is not matched at one junction end, which may reflect a read error. CDR3 coding DNA: TGTGGCAGCAGCGTAAAATTTGAGGGTCGCGGGGAGCTGTTTTTT. Encoded protein: CGSSVKFEGRGELFF. The rearrangement joins TRBV9 to TRBJ2-2; D perhaps matches TRBD2 (5 bases). The CDR3 length is 15 residues. CDR1 and CDR2 (germline): SGDLS, YYNGEE.

This clonotype was recorded many times. The rearrangement links TRBV2 to TRBJ2-1; D is possibly TRBD1 (6 bases). CDR1 and CDR2 from the germline V gene are SNHLY and FYNNEI. The CDR3 length is 13 residues. The V and J ends lost 8 bases and 5 bases respectively, with 13 bases between them. The DNA for the CDR3 is TGTGCCAGCGGCCCGGACAGAAACAATGAGCAGTTCTTC. Translating gives CASGPDRNNEQFF.

J is TRBJ2-1 and V is TRBV11-2, with D possibly matching TRBD2 (5 bases). The CDR3 has 13 residues. V gave up 7 bases and J gave up 5 bases, with 12 bases separating them. The germline CDR1 and CDR2 sequences are SGHAT and FQNNGV. CDR3 in amino acids: CASTSGPNNEQFF. Written as DNA, the CDR3 is TGTGCCAGCACGAGCGGTCCTAACAATGAGCAGTTCTTC.

This clonotype was detected ten times or more. The chain combines TRBV2 with TRBJ2-5, with 8 bases aligning to TRBD1. V trimming: 5 bases; J trimming: 2 bases; junction bases outside the gene matches: 7. There are 15 residues in the CDR3. CDR1 is SNHLY, CDR2 FYNNEI, per germline. The CDR3 DNA reads as TGTGCCAGCAGTCCTACCGGGACAGGACAAGAGACCCAGTACTTC. Its protein product is CASSPTGTGQETQYF.

This clonotype has a count of ten or more. V is TRBV30 and J is TRBJ1-4, with D uncertain. The CDR3 loop spans 15 amino acids. The ends were cut back, 4 bases at V and 6 bases at J, with 18 bases in the middle. Per the germline V gene, CDR1 is GTSNPN and CDR2 is SVGIG (reference sequence). Here the CDR3 reads CAWTSMDVGYEKLFF. Written as DNA, the CDR3 is TGTGCCTGGACAAGCATGGACGTGGGCTATGAAAAACTGTTTTTT. The full variable domain, with the rest looked up from reference TRBV30 and TRBJ1-4, is SQTIHQWPATLVQPVGSPLSLECTVEGTSNPNLYWYRQAAGRGLQLLFYSVGIGQISSEVPQNLSASRPQDRQFILSSKKLLLSDSGFYLCAWTSMDVGYEKLFFGSGTQLSVL.

This clonotype was counted only a few times. The chain recombines TRBV7-2 with TRBJ1-6; 7 bases line up with TRBD1. CDR3 size: 15 residues. The V and J ends lost 5 bases and 10 bases, in that order; junction bases with no gene match: 11. CDR1 is SGHTA and CDR2 is FQGNSA in the germline V gene. This chain's CDR3 is CASSPNLTGRSPLHF. CDR3 in DNA: TGTGCCAGCAGCCCTAACCTGACAGGGCGATCACCCCTCCACTTT.

V gene TRBV11-2 combines with J gene TRBJ2-2, with no clear D. The CDR3 contains 16 residues. The V gene lost 1 base and the J gene lost 10 bases, with 19 bases spanning the gap. CDR1 and CDR2 from the germline V gene are SGHAT and FQNNGV. The CDR3 nucleotides read TGTGCCAGCAGCTTAGGTTGGCAGACCCGAAATTTGGAGCTGTTTTTT. It yields the protein CASSLGWQTRNLELFF.

This clonotype was recorded many times. This chain links TRBV20-1 with TRBJ2-3, with 13 bases fitting TRBD2. The CDR3 runs 16 residues. Germline V gene sequence: CDR1 DFQATT, CDR2 SNEGSKA (reference sequence). Trimming cost V 0 bases and J 4 bases; bases outside gene matches: 4. The CDR3 nucleotides read TGCAGTGCTAGAGATGGACTAGCGGGAGACCCAGATACGCAGTATTTT. Its translation: CSARDGLAGDPDTQYF.

The chain has TRBV6-1 and TRBJ1-1, with D perhaps TRBD1 (6 bases). This CDR3 has 16 amino acids. Germline V gene lookup returns CDR1 MNHNS and CDR2 SASEGT. V lost 7 bases to trimming and J lost 1 base, with 19 bases between them. This CDR3 reads CASTPRGRGGNTEAFF. CDR3 nucleotide sequence: TGTGCCAGCACGCCTCGGGGGCGCGGAGGGAACACTGAAGCTTTCTTT.